This passage covers 10 T cell receptor beta chains from one sample sequenced in a study of blood T cell repertoires in COVID-19. Profiling relied on immunoSEQ multiplex PCR, and the TCRdb table lists in-frame clones only, not all of them. The sample contains roughly 290,000 clones, 87% of which appear only once. Material: peripheral blood. The source of these receptors is a woman in her fifties or sixties who had recovered from COVID-19.

The chain links TRBV5-5 to TRBJ1-4; D is perhaps TRBD1 (5 bases). The germline V gene encodes CDR1 SGHKS and CDR2 YYEKEE (reference sequence). This CDR3 spans 15 amino acids. With 2 bases removed from V and 6 bases from J, the gap between germline ends came to 14 bases. The CDR3 region has the DNA TGTGCCAGCAGCTTCCCCCAGGGAAGGGATGAAAAACTGTTTTTT. Translated: CASSFPQGRDEKLFF.

This clone was counted once. The rearrangement uses TRBV19 and TRBJ1-5; 11 bases line up with TRBD1. V trimming: 7 bases; J trimming: 5 bases; junction bases outside the gene matches: 7. The CDR3 is made up of 15 amino acids. The germline V gene has CDR1 LNHDA and CDR2 SQIVND (reference sequence). CDR3 loop: CASTLRDRGDQPQHF. The CDR3 bases are TGTGCCAGTACCCTAAGGGACAGGGGGGATCAGCCCCAGCATTTT.

The V gene is TRBV6-2 or TRBV6-3, the J gene TRBJ2-1; TRBD1 matches 8 bases. Per the germline V gene, CDR1 is MNHEY and CDR2 is SVGEGT. The V and J ends lost 5 bases and 10 bases, in that order; junction bases with no gene match: 7. The CDR3 loop spans 13 amino acids. In DNA, the CDR3 is TGTGCCAGCAGTCTTGGACAGGGTAGGGAGCAGTTCTTC. Amino acids: CASSLGQGREQFF.

The chain links TRBV28 to TRBJ2-1, with D uncertain. The CDR3 extends over 12 amino acids. Germline lookup yields CDR1 MDHEN and CDR2 SYDVKM. The V and J ends lost 5 bases and 8 bases respectively, with 10 bases between them. The DNA for the CDR3 is TGTGCCAGCAGTCTCCAACTGGATGAGCAGTTCTTC. It encodes CASSLQLDEQFF.

V and J are TRBV7-2 and TRBJ1-1, with 9 bases identical to TRBD1. Germline V gene data show CDR1 as SGHTA and CDR2 as FQGNSA. This CDR3 comprises 12 residues. V gave up 5 bases and J gave up 8 bases; unmatched junction bases: 3. The CDR3 DNA follows: TGTGCCAGCAGCCGGGACAGGGCGGAAGCTTTCTTT. This encodes CASSRDRAEAFF.

The chain's CDR3 is CASSLRQDGVSGELFF. DNA of the CDR3: TGTGCCAGCTCACTGCGACAGGACGGGGTGTCCGGGGAGCTGTTTTTT. This chain links TRBV18 with TRBJ2-2; D possibly corresponds to TRBD1 (6 bases). The germline V gene has CDR1 KGHSH and CDR2 LQKENI. Trimming took 4 bases from V and 6 from J, leaving 18 bases between them. This CDR3 contains 16 residues.

V usage is TRBV30 and J usage is TRBJ2-1; D possibly corresponds to TRBD2 (6 bases). The CDR3 runs 15 residues. In germline, CDR1 is GTSNPN, CDR2 SVGIG (reference sequence). V shed 2 bases and J shed 11 bases, with 22 bases lying between them. CDR3 in amino acids: CAWSLGLANTMKQFF. The DNA for the CDR3 is TGTGCCTGGAGTCTGGGGCTAGCGAATACAATGAAGCAGTTCTTC.

This clone was observed a single time. The chain carries TRBV4-2 and TRBJ1-2; D might be TRBD1 (6 bases). This CDR3 has 16 amino acids. V was shortened by 3 bases and J by 2 bases, with 16 bases between the two germline ends. Germline CDR1 and CDR2: LGHNA and YNFKEQ. The CDR3 here is CASSHRYTGTNYGYTF. In nucleotides, the CDR3 is TGTGCCAGCAGCCATAGATATACAGGGACCAACTATGGCTACACCTTC.

This clone has just a few counts. This chain joins TRBV9 and TRBJ2-3; D might be TRBD1 (6 bases). CDR1 is SGDLS and CDR2 is YYNGEE in the germline V gene. V lost 1 base and J 1 base, leaving 10 bases between the germline ends. This CDR3 is 15 amino acids long. CDR3 sequence: CASSVRQDRTDTQYF. Here the CDR3 DNA reads TGTGCCAGCAGCGTACGACAGGACCGCACAGATACGCAGTATTTT.

The genes are TRBV4-3 and TRBJ2-1; D remains ambiguous. Germline V gene sequence: CDR1 LGHNA, CDR2 YSLEER. This CDR3 contains 16 residues. Trimming removed 0 bases at V and 4 bases at J, with 13 bases between. In DNA, the CDR3 is TGCGCCAGCAGCCAAGATCTGGCAGGTCCATACAATGAGCAGTTCTTC. It yields the protein CASSQDLAGPYNEQFF.